These 23 T cell receptor beta chains originate from one sample sequenced in a study of cytomegalovirus exposure and HLA in healthy donors. Data came from immunoSEQ multiplex PCR; TCRdb stores just in-frame clones and leaves some out. In the table there are fewer than 150,000 clones, about 91% of which are singletons. Sequenced material: PBMCs. These receptors were collected from a man younger than 35 in good health and CMV-seronegative.

This clone has only one observation. The chain employs TRBV19 and TRBJ1-1, with D unresolved. V shed 4 bases and J shed 1 base, with 10 bases lying between them. The CDR3 has 14 amino acids. CDR1 LNHDA and CDR2 SQIVND come from the germline V gene (reference sequence). CDR3 nucleotides: TGTGCCAGTAGTACCGAGCGGAGGAACACTGAAGCTTTCTTT. Protein sequence: CASSTERRNTEAFF.

This clone showed up just a few times. This chain joins TRBV27 and TRBJ1-5; the D gene is possibly TRBD1 (6 bases). Germline lookup yields CDR1 MNHEY and CDR2 SMNVEV (reference sequence). Trimming took 4 bases from V and 7 from J, leaving 14 bases between them. CDR3 size: 14 residues. The CDR3 loop reads CASSSGVPGQPQHF. CDR3 coding DNA: TGTGCCAGCAGTTCAGGGGTACCAGGACAGCCCCAGCATTTT.

CDR3 in amino acids: CSYTRRDEQYF. The CDR3, as DNA: TGCAGTTACACACGACGGGACGAGCAGTACTTC. The rearrangement uses TRBV29-1 and TRBJ2-7; no clear D gene. The germline CDR1 and CDR2 sequences are SQVTM and ANQGSEA. The CDR3 has 11 amino acids.

The V and J genes are TRBV4-1 and TRBJ2-3, with D uncertain. The CDR3 is 12 residues long. The germline V gene encodes CDR1 MGHRA and CDR2 YSYEKL. Trimming pared 1 base from V and 5 bases from J, leaving 4 bases between. Here the CDR3 reads CASSQVIDTQYF. CDR3 nucleotides: TGCGCCAGCAGCCAAGTCATAGATACGCAGTATTTT.

The J gene is TRBJ2-4, the V gene TRBV7-9, with D perhaps matching TRBD1 (6 bases). The CDR3 sequence is 15 residues long. Trimming removed 3 bases from V and 0 bases from J, with 9 bases in between. Germline values: CDR1 SEHNR, CDR2 FQNEAQ (reference sequence). Written as DNA, the CDR3 is TGTGCCAGCAGCTTGGGGGCTCAAGCCAAAAACATTCAGTACTTC. This gives the protein CASSLGAQAKNIQYF.

This clone has only a few counts. This chain links TRBV5-7 with TRBJ2-7; D is uncertain. TRBV5-7 is an ORF for which the function is uncertain. The CDR3 sequence is 13 residues long. V lost 0 bases and J 7 bases, leaving 11 bases between the germline ends. The DNA for the CDR3 is TGTGCCAGCAGCTTGGCCTGTGGTCGGGAGCAGTACTTC. Protein sequence: CASSLACGREQYF.

This clone occurred many times. This chain joins TRBV2 and TRBJ1-5, with TRBD1 identical over 7 bases. Germline CDR1 is SNHLY and CDR2 is FYNNEI. J was trimmed by 7 bases and V by 4 bases; bases with no gene match: 7. The CDR3 spans 14 residues. The CDR3 protein is CASSGRGQGQPQHF. The CDR3 nucleotides are TGTGCCAGCAGTGGAAGGGGGCAAGGGCAGCCCCAGCATTTT. The full variable domain, its missing parts supplied by reference TRBV2 and TRBJ1-5, is EPEVTQTPSHQVTQMGQEVILRCVPISNHLYFYWYRQILGQKVEFLVSFYNNEISEKSEIFDDQFSVERPDGSNFTLKIRSTKLEDSAMYFCASSGRGQGQPQHFGDGTRLSIL.

This clone was recorded a few times. The chain carries TRBV19 and TRBJ1-5; D is possibly TRBD1 (6 bases). V was shortened by 5 bases and J by 4 bases, with 9 bases between the two germline ends. Germline V CDR1 and CDR2: LNHDA, SQIVND (reference sequence). The CDR3 is made up of 13 amino acids. The CDR3 protein is CASSLQGNQPQHF. CDR3 bases: TGTGCCAGTAGTCTACAGGGAAATCAGCCCCAGCATTTT.

V usage is TRBV13 and J usage is TRBJ1-1, with a weak D call TRBD1 (6 bases). This CDR3 has 14 residues. CDR1 PRHDT and CDR2 FYEKMQ come from the germline V gene (reference sequence). Trimming pared 5 bases from V and 4 bases from J, leaving 14 bases between. The CDR3 here is CASSDRSEGTEAFF. The CDR3 DNA follows: TGTGCCAGCAGCGACAGGAGTGAGGGCACTGAAGCTTTCTTT. The full variable domain, with the rest looked up from reference TRBV13 and TRBJ1-1, is AAGVIQSPRHLIKEKRETATLKCYPIPRHDTVYWYQQGPGQDPQFLISFYEKMQSDKGSIPDRFSAQQFSDYHSELNMSSLELGDSALYFCASSDRSEGTEAFFGQGTRLTVV.

J is TRBJ2-7 and V is TRBV4-1; 12 bases align to TRBD2. Trimming took 5 bases from V and 1 from J; bases not matched to a gene: 3. Germline CDR1 MGHRA, CDR2 YSYEKL. The CDR3 runs to 15 residues. Here the CDR3 DNA reads TGCGCCAGCAGCTACGGACTAGCGGGATCCTACGAGCAGTACTTC. Translated: CASSYGLAGSYEQYF.

The chain has TRBV28 and TRBJ2-1, with D perhaps matching TRBD1 (5 bases). CDR1 MDHEN and CDR2 SYDVKM come from the germline V gene. V lost 6 bases, J lost 1 base, and 28 bases lay in between. This CDR3 spans 20 amino acids. The CDR3 loop is CASRSPLRQKMIDSYNEQFF. Here the CDR3 DNA reads TGTGCCAGCAGATCCCCCTTGCGACAGAAAATGATAGATTCCTACAATGAGCAGTTCTTC.

The chain couples TRBV9 to TRBJ1-5; TRBD1 might be the D (6 bases). Trimming pared 4 bases from V and 1 base from J, leaving 9 bases between. Per the germline V gene, CDR1 is SGDLS and CDR2 is YYNGEE. The CDR3 loop spans 14 amino acids. The CDR3 here is CASSSRGSNQPQHF. The CDR3 DNA sequence: TGTGCCAGCAGCTCGAGGGGGAGCAATCAGCCCCAGCATTTT. Together with reference TRBV9 and TRBJ1-5, the CDR3 gives the full variable domain: DSGVTQTPKHLITATGQRVTLRCSPRSGDLSVYWYQQSLDQGLQFLIQYYNGEERAKGNILERFSAQQFPDLHSELNLSSLELGDSALYFCASSSRGSNQPQHFGDGTRLSIL.

The chain links TRBV6-5 to TRBJ1-2, with D uncertain. Deletions cut 0 bases from V and 3 bases from J, with 8 bases between. The CDR3 length is 14 residues. CDR1 is MNHEY, CDR2 SVGAGI, per germline. The CDR3 is CASSYSPEDYGYTF. CDR3 sequence (DNA): TGTGCCAGCAGTTACTCGCCAGAGGACTATGGCTACACCTTC.

The chain employs TRBV7-8 and TRBJ2-4; D gene unclear. CDR3 length: 14 amino acids. The V end lost 2 bases, the J end lost 6 bases, and 11 bases lay between the germline ends. CDR1 is SGHVS, CDR2 FQNEAQ, per germline. This chain's CDR3 is CASSLSTSANIQYF. The CDR3 region has the DNA TGTGCCAGCAGCTTATCGACGAGCGCAAACATTCAGTACTTC. The entire variable domain, with the rest obtained from reference TRBV7-8 and TRBJ2-4, is as follows: GAGVSQSPRYKVAKRGQDVALRCDPISGHVSLFWYQQALGQGPEFLTYFQNEAQLDKSGLPSDRFFAERPEGSVSTLKIQRTQQEDSAVYLCASSLSTSANIQYFGAGTRLSVL.

The chain combines TRBV28 with TRBJ2-7; TRBD1 matches at 7 bases. J was trimmed by 3 bases and V by 10 bases; bases with no gene match: 15. The CDR3 loop spans 15 amino acids. CDR1 and CDR2 from the germline V gene are MDHEN and SYDVKM. CDR3 DNA: TGTGCCACCAAGGATGGGACAGCTAGTTACTACGAGCAGTACTTC. Residues: CATKDGTASYYEQYF.

This rearrangement joins TRBV7-9 to TRBJ1-5; 8 bases align to TRBD1. The J segment lost 10 bases and the V segment lost 2 bases, leaving 7 bases of the junction unmatched. There are 14 residues in the CDR3. Germline V gene lookup returns CDR1 SEHNR and CDR2 FQNEAQ (reference sequence). This CDR3 is CASSLSDRAYPQHF. The CDR3 coding sequence is TGTGCCAGCAGCTTATCGGACAGGGCTTACCCCCAGCATTTT.

The gene calls are TRBV19 and TRBJ2-1; a possible D gene is TRBD2 (6 bases). V lost 3 bases to trimming and J lost 3 bases, with 15 bases between them. This CDR3 comprises 16 residues. The germline V gene encodes CDR1 LNHDA and CDR2 SQIVND (reference sequence). The CDR3 nucleotides read TGTGCCAGTAGTATCATGGGGGGTCCTGGCTACAATGAGCAGTTCTTC. This sequence encodes CASSIMGGPGYNEQFF.

The chain uses TRBV7-9 and TRBJ2-1, with 12 bases that match TRBD2. Germline CDR1 SEHNR, CDR2 FQNEAQ (reference sequence). This CDR3 comprises 18 residues. With 4 bases clipped from V and 0 bases from J, the junction kept 7 bases outside the gene matches. CDR3 DNA sequence: TGTGCCAGCAGCTCCCCGACTAGCGGGGGAAGCTCCTACAATGAGCAGTTCTTC. It is translated as CASSSPTSGGSSYNEQFF.

The chain joins TRBV5-1 to TRBJ2-7, with 7 bases identical to TRBD2. The CDR3 runs 14 residues. Germline loops: CDR1 SGHRS, CDR2 YFSETQ. V was clipped by 2 bases and J by 3 bases; unmatched bases: 5. The CDR3 nucleotides read TGCGCCAGCAGCTTATCGGGAGGACTCTACGAGCAGTACTTC. Protein sequence: CASSLSGGLYEQYF.

This clone was seen just once. The chain uses TRBV7-2 and TRBJ1-1; weak D call: TRBD1 (5 bases). V shed 4 bases and J shed 12 bases, with 12 bases lying between them. This CDR3 contains 11 residues. CDR1 and CDR2 from the germline V gene are SGHTA and FQGNSA. The chain's CDR3 is CASSSTAWTFF. The CDR3 coding sequence is TGTGCCAGCAGCTCGACAGCATGGACTTTCTTT.

The rearrangement joins TRBV15 to TRBJ1-4; 9 bases match TRBD1. The CDR3 contains 17 residues. The V segment lost 2 bases and the J segment 1 base; nucleotides outside the gene matches: 5. Germline loops: CDR1 LNHNV, CDR2 YYDKDF (reference sequence). For the CDR3, the DNA is TGTGCCACCAGCAGAATGACAGGGGGAGGAACTAATGAAAAACTGTTTTTT. This codes for CATSRMTGGGTNEKLFF.

This sequence joins TRBV28 and TRBJ2-7; D is ambiguous. Trimming left V 3 bases short and J 0 bases short, with 6 bases between. The germline V gene encodes CDR1 MDHEN and CDR2 SYDVKM. The CDR3 totals 13 residues. CDR3 bases: TGTGCCAGCAGTTTTGAGATCTCCTACGAGCAGTACTTC. This sequence encodes CASSFEISYEQYF.

The chain links TRBV18 to TRBJ2-1; 9 bases agree with TRBD1. The CDR3 covers 17 residues. Trimming at V came to 1 base and at J to 0 bases, leaving 4 bases not matched to a gene. Germline CDR1 KGHSH, CDR2 LQKENI. For the CDR3, the DNA is TGTGCCAGCTCACCACTCGGGACAGGGCGCTCCTACAATGAGCAGTTCTTC. Amino acids: CASSPLGTGRSYNEQFF.